The 10 T cell receptor beta chains below were found in one sample sequenced in a study of shared clonotypes between healthy human individuals. Assay: immunoSEQ multiplex PCR; the TCRdb copy retains only in-frame clones and omits some. This sample has over a million clones; approximately 70% occur once, and the top ten carry about 1.5%. The sequenced sample consisted of memory CD4+ T cells sorted from blood. Subset denoted: CD45RA-negative fraction. Receptor source: a man between 18 and 35 years old in good health.

V is TRBV19 and J is TRBJ2-1; 8 bases agree with TRBD2. Trimming took 9 bases from V and 7 from J; bases not matched to a gene: 11. CDR3 length: 14 amino acids. The germline V gene has CDR1 LNHDA and CDR2 SQIVND (reference sequence). This CDR3 is CASAPLGGGNEQFF. The CDR3 DNA is TGTGCCAGCGCCCCGCTGGGCGGGGGGAATGAGCAGTTCTTC.

V usage is TRBV5-6 and J usage is TRBJ2-2; 7 nucleotides agree with TRBD2. The CDR3 has 15 residues. The trim removed 2 bases at V and 4 bases at J, leaving 5 bases unmatched. Looked up from germline, CDR1 is SGHDT and CDR2 is YYEEEE. The CDR3 reads CASSLGEGRTGELFF. Written as DNA, the CDR3 is TGTGCCAGCAGCTTAGGGGAGGGACGCACCGGGGAGCTGTTTTTT.

This chain connects TRBV7-8 to TRBJ1-4, with TRBD1 matching over 9 bases. The V gene end was trimmed by 5 bases and the J gene end by 12 bases; junction bases not matched to a gene: 13. This CDR3 region has 15 residues. CDR1 SGHVS and CDR2 FQNEAQ come from the germline V gene. CDR3 coding DNA: TGTGCCAGCAGCCCACGACCCGGGACAGGGCTAGAACTGTTTTTT. Protein product: CASSPRPGTGLELFF.

This clone appeared a few times. Other DNA sequences in this specimen translate into the identical CDR3. This sequence joins TRBV5-4 and TRBJ2-3, with a weak D call TRBD1 (6 bases). The CDR3 loop spans 15 amino acids. Deletions cut 4 bases from V and 0 bases from J, with 12 bases between. The germline gives CDR1 SGHNT, CDR2 YYREEE (reference sequence). CDR3 in amino acids: CASSLDRWSTDTQYF. The CDR3 region has the DNA TGTGCCAGCAGCCTTGACAGGTGGAGCACAGATACGCAGTATTTT.

V is TRBV4-1 and J is TRBJ1-5; 7 bases fit TRBD1. Germline lookup yields CDR1 MGHRA and CDR2 YSYEKL. With V trimmed by 0 bases and J by 3 bases, 5 bases remained unmatched. The CDR3 runs 16 residues. The CDR3, as DNA: TGCGCCAGCAGCCAAGATAGGGACAGAGACAATCAGCCCCAGCATTTT. This encodes CASSQDRDRDNQPQHF.

Comment on this clone: This same CDR3 is encoded by further DNA sequences in the sample. J is TRBJ2-7 and V is TRBV6-5; 10 positions agree with TRBD1. Losses at the gene ends were 2 bases for V and 3 bases for J; bases not matched to a gene: 4. This CDR3 has 15 amino acids. Germline loops: CDR1 MNHEY, CDR2 SVGAGI. CDR3 sequence reads: CASSYRGQGGYEQYF. For the CDR3, the DNA is TGTGCCAGCAGTTACAGAGGACAGGGGGGCTACGAGCAGTACTTC.

This chain links TRBV9 with TRBJ1-6; 8 bases agree with TRBD1. The CDR3 is 15 amino acids. With 0 bases clipped from V and 13 bases from J, the junction kept 9 bases outside the gene matches. Germline CDR1 reads SGDLS; CDR2 reads YYNGEE. This CDR3 is CASSVEGQGRTPLHF. DNA of the CDR3: TGTGCCAGCAGCGTAGAAGGACAGGGAAGAACGCCCCTCCACTTT.

The CDR3 DNA sequence: TGTGCCAGCAGTTATTCCATGGGGGGTCAGCCCCAGCATTTT. This gives the protein CASSYSMGGQPQHF. The chain joins TRBV6-5 to TRBJ1-5; a weak D match, TRBD1 (5 bases). The CDR3 has 14 residues. V was clipped by 3 bases and J by 6 bases, with 12 bases between them. Germline-derived CDR1 and CDR2 are MNHEY and SVGAGI.

In this sample, this clone turned up once. This chain joins TRBV7-3 and TRBJ2-3; D is unclear. The CDR3 length is 14 residues. Germline loops: CDR1 SGHTA, CDR2 FQGTGA. The germline V and J ends were trimmed by 5 bases and 7 bases, with 16 bases remaining between them. The CDR3 here is CASSRNSAAHTQYF. In DNA form, the CDR3 reads TGTGCCAGCAGCCGCAATAGTGCCGCTCATACGCAGTATTTT.

The chain joins TRBV7-3 to TRBJ2-5, with D possibly being TRBD2 (6 bases). The V gene lost 3 bases and the J gene lost 5 bases, with 16 bases spanning the gap. CDR1 is SGHTA, CDR2 FQGTGA, per germline. The CDR3 contains 15 residues. The CDR3 coding sequence is TGTGCCAGCAGCTTGGCGGGGTCTTTTGGGGAGACCCAGTACTTC. Translated: CASSLAGSFGETQYF.